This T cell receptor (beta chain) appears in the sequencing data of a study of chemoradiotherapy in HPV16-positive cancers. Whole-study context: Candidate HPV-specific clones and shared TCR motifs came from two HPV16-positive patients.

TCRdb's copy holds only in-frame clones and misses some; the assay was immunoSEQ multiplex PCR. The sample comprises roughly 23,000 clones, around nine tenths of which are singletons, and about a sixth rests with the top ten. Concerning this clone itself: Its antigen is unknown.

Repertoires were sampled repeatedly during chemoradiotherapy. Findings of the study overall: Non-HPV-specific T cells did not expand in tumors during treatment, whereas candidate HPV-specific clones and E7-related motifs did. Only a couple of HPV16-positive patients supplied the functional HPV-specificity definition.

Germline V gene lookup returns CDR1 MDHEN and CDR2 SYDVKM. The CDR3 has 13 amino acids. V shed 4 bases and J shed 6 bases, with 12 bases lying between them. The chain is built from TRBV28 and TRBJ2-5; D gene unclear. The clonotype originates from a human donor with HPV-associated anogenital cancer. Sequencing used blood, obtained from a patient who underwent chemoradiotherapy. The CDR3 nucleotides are TGTGCCAGCAGTTCCCAAGCCCGGAAGACCCAGTACTTC. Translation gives CASSSQARKTQYF.